These 8 T cell receptor beta chains came from one sample sequenced in a study of cytomegalovirus exposure and HLA in healthy donors. The primer mix had 60 Vbeta and 13 Jbeta primers. Profiled with immunoSEQ multiplex PCR; TCRdb holds only in-frame clones, not every one. Of approximately 92,000 clones listed, roughly 70% are singletons. Sequenced: PBMCs. Receptors originate from a man aged 45-65 years in good health and CMV-seronegative.

The genes are TRBV5-6 and TRBJ1-6, with 8 positions matching TRBD1. The CDR3 contains 14 residues. The germline CDR1 and CDR2 sequences are SGHDT and YYEEEE. The V and J ends lost 2 bases and 10 bases, in that order; junction bases with no gene match: 5. Here the CDR3 reads CASSFSDRGSPLHF. The CDR3 DNA sequence: TGTGCCAGCAGCTTCTCCGACAGGGGATCACCCCTCCACTTT.

The V and J genes are TRBV6-1 and TRBJ1-5; no reliable D call. CDR1 MNHNS and CDR2 SASEGT come from the germline V gene. This CDR3 spans 15 amino acids. V gave up 1 base and J gave up 0 bases, with 7 bases separating them. The CDR3 coding sequence is TGTGCCAGCAGTGAAGTGGCTGCTAGCAATCAGCCCCAGCATTTT. Translation gives CASSEVAASNQPQHF.

The chain recombines TRBV5-6 with TRBJ2-3; 10 bases align to TRBD1. Trimming took 4 bases from V and 0 from J; bases not matched to a gene: 8. The CDR3 is 17 amino acids. Germline V gene lookup returns CDR1 SGHDT and CDR2 YYEEEE. CDR3 region: CASSRDRGPASTDTQYF. CDR3 sequence (DNA): TGTGCCAGCAGCCGGGACAGGGGCCCTGCTAGCACAGATACGCAGTATTTT.

This chain connects TRBV2 to TRBJ1-4; D is perhaps TRBD1 (6 bases). Trimming shortened V by 4 bases and J by 4 bases, and 10 bases separated the two germline ends. The CDR3 has 14 amino acids. From germline, CDR1 is SNHLY and CDR2 FYNNEI. CDR3 region: CASSGGRGNEKLFF. The CDR3, as DNA: TGTGCCAGCAGTGGCGGCAGGGGTAATGAAAAACTGTTTTTT.

This clone appeared a single time. CDR3 nucleotide sequence: TGTGCCAGCAGCCGTGGACAGCTACTATCGGGTAACACCTTC. Translating it yields CASSRGQLLSGNTF. The gene calls are TRBV7-8 and TRBJ1-2; weak D call: TRBD1 (6 bases). From germline, CDR1 is SGHVS and CDR2 FQNEAQ. The V and J ends lost 5 bases and 12 bases respectively, with 22 bases between them. The CDR3 is 14 amino acids.

The chain employs TRBV15 and TRBJ1-5, with unresolved D. Trimming pared 7 bases from V and 6 bases from J, leaving 13 bases between. Germline CDR1 and CDR2: LNHNV and YYDKDF (reference sequence). The CDR3 is 13 residues long. CDR3 bases: TGTGCCACCACTCCTTCGGAGAGTCAGCCCCAGCATTTT. Its protein product is CATTPSESQPQHF.

The J gene is TRBJ2-5, the V gene TRBV5-1; TRBD2 matches at 13 bases. Germline CDR1 is SGHRS and CDR2 is YFSETQ. CDR3 size: 19 residues. With V trimmed by 3 bases and J by 5 bases, 16 bases remained unmatched. The CDR3: CASSSPTSGGIPQRETQYF. For the CDR3, the DNA is TGCGCCAGCAGCTCACCGACTAGCGGGGGGATACCCCAAAGGGAGACCCAGTACTTC.

This clone was observed a single time. The chain couples TRBV2 to TRBJ1-4; 8 bases are a match to TRBD1. Germline V gene lookup returns CDR1 SNHLY and CDR2 FYNNEI. This CDR3 region has 13 residues. Losses at the gene ends were 7 bases for V and 8 bases for J; bases not matched to a gene: 6. The CDR3: CASMGTGGEKLFF. CDR3 nucleotides: TGTGCCAGCATGGGGACAGGAGGGGAAAAACTGTTTTTT.